A single sample is the source of the 3 T cell receptor beta chains below, sequenced in a study of cytomegalovirus exposure and HLA in healthy donors. Measured with immunoSEQ multiplex PCR; TCRdb has only the in-frame clones, and not every one. Counted here are 35,000 to 50,000 clones, 80% to 95% occurring once; the ten biggest clones make up 5.6%. The sequenced sample was PBMCs. These receptors originate from a man aged 18 to 29 in good health and CMV-seronegative.

The rearrangement links TRBV18 to TRBJ2-3; possibly TRBD2 for D (5 bases). The ends were cut back, 6 bases at V and 0 bases at J, with 7 bases in the middle. The CDR3 has 13 amino acids. Germline V lookup: CDR1 KGHSH, CDR2 LQKENI. CDR3 in DNA: TGTGCCAGCTCCCGGGGAAGCACAGATACGCAGTATTTT. Encoded protein: CASSRGSTDTQYF.

The V and J genes are TRBV29-1 and TRBJ2-3; 8 positions match TRBD1. V trimming: 3 bases; J trimming: 2 bases; junction bases outside the gene matches: 4. The CDR3 contains 14 residues. Germline V CDR1 and CDR2: SQVTM, ANQGSEA. The CDR3 is CSVEDRALTDTQYF. CDR3 bases: TGCAGCGTTGAGGACAGGGCCCTCACAGATACGCAGTATTTT.

The chain has TRBV6-5 and TRBJ1-1; tentatively, D is TRBD1 (6 bases). Trimming stripped 6 bases from V and 4 bases from J, with 12 bases between. This CDR3 spans 13 amino acids. The V gene's germline CDR1 is MNHEY and CDR2 SVGAGI. CDR3 coding DNA: TGTGCCAGCAGAGCACGCAGGGGCACTGAAGCTTTCTTT. Translation: CASRARRGTEAFF.